This T cell receptor beta chain was documented in a study of blood T cell repertoires in COVID-19. CDR3 length: 12 residues. Trimming left V 6 bases short and J 5 bases short, with 7 bases between. Self-reported history from a screening survey and questionnaire set each donor's cohort. Measured with immunoSEQ multiplex PCR; TCRdb has only the in-frame clones, and not every one. The sample records roughly 340,000 clones, 75% to 90% being singletons. Sequencing was done on a sample of PBMCs or T cells enriched from blood (not recorded which). The receptor's source is a man between 18 and 35 years old who had recovered from COVID-19. The chain couples TRBV12-3 or TRBV12-4 to TRBJ1-4, with D possibly matching TRBD1 (5 bases). The CDR3 here is CASSRQNEKLFF. The CDR3 DNA reads as TGTGCCAGCAGCCGACAGAATGAAAAACTGTTTTTT.